This TCR beta chain came from a study of beta chain features in type 1 diabetes. For the study at large: Healthy donors and patients showed comparable age, gender and cell yields. The study's findings and limits: Any role of HLA type in TCRB rearrangement remained unresolved here.

The ends were cut back, 0 bases at V and 1 base at J, with 7 bases in the middle. Germline CDR1 SGHRS, CDR2 YFSETQ. This CDR3 comprises 14 residues. The authors reverse transcribed all of the isolated RNA, so sequencing captured expressed TCRB transcripts. Sequencing was performed with immunoSEQ multiplex PCR; in TCRdb, only in-frame clones are kept and a portion is missing. The profile shows 350,000 or so clones, 15% to 20% of them singletons. A word on this clone: The target antigen is unknown.

The clonotype originates from a woman younger than 30 in good health. The chain employs TRBV5-1 and TRBJ2-5; TRBD1 is a possible D gene (6 bases). The sequenced sample consisted of naive CD4+ T cells from blood. CDR3 residues: CASSLGGPQETQYF. The CDR3 nucleotides are TGCGCCAGCAGCTTGGGGGGGCCCCAAGAGACCCAGTACTTC.